This section outlines one T cell receptor beta chain sequence together with its context. This clone was observed a few times. What this receptor recognizes is not known. Per-base quality was not reported, and no clone a single base away is much larger than it. TCRbeta CDR3 regions were amplified from genomic DNA using the immunoSEQ Assay, a bias-controlled multiplex PCR. The original methods were these. Nucleated cell counts per sample were estimated from amplification of reference gene primers within the assay. To quantify the absolute abundance of each unique TCRbeta CDR3 rearrangement, sequence reads were collapsed and filtered. For each sample, productive Simpson clonality was calculated as the square root of Simpson's diversity index across productive rearrangements. TCRdb took this table from immuneACCESS and kept in-frame rearrangements with V and J called. Such tables lack part of the clones; where checked against another copy, unresolved V genes explain under half of the gap, and the rest is unexplained. Clone size and the V and J calls come from that table; the DNA yielded D and trimming. In all, the sample holds about 150,000 clones, and approximately 86% of those were seen once. 2% to 3% of the sample is held by the ten biggest clonotypes.

The data were taken from a study of blood T cell repertoires in COVID-19 (dated by TCRdb to 2020 to 2022). Turning to the overall study: The collaborator samples originated in the United States, Italy and Spain and spanned the acute and convalescent phases of COVID-19. The material from the prospective study consisted of cDNA or gDNA derived from T cells, B-cell-depleted T cells, or PBMCs. Deeply sampled blood TCRbeta repertoires from subjects exposed to, actively infected with, or recovered from COVID-19 were included in the dataset. The repertoires were released in a freely available public database intended as a resource for research on the immune response to SARS-CoV-2. Samples were obtained from the ongoing ImmuneRACE study (first 160 participants) and from about 1,300 subjects provided by 6 global collaborators. A de-identified subject ID, COVID-19 status, age in years and sex were almost always included in the sample metadata. Where HLA class I and class II types were available, the types were taken from metadata supplied by the sample provider, not from assay-based typing. The paper as a whole reports these results and caveats: How much clinical and demographic metadata was included differed by source and by participant, and the metadata was provided uncurated.

V is reduced by 4 bases and J by 5 bases, leaving a spacing of 19 bases between them. CDR1 is given as SGHRS and CDR2 as YFSETQ, both from the germline V gene. From its cysteine to its valine, the CDR3 spans 15 amino acids. Of all the DNA, just the CDR3 is kept, 45 bases in frame from base 1. Each collaborating institution followed its own protocols to collect whole blood in K2EDTA tubes. For TCRbeta analysis, collaborator samples were shipped as frozen whole blood, as isolated PBMCs, or as DNA extracted from either sample type. The receptor was isolated from a woman in her 70s with acute or convalescent COVID-19. Sequencing was performed on peripheral blood. The V gene is TRBV5-1 and the J gene is TRBJ2-7, and perhaps TRBD2 as D gene, on 6 matching bases. This receptor carries the CDR3 CASSEGLLNSHEQYV. The bases are TGCGCCAGCAGCGAGGGACTCTTAAACAGCCACGAGCAGTACGTC.